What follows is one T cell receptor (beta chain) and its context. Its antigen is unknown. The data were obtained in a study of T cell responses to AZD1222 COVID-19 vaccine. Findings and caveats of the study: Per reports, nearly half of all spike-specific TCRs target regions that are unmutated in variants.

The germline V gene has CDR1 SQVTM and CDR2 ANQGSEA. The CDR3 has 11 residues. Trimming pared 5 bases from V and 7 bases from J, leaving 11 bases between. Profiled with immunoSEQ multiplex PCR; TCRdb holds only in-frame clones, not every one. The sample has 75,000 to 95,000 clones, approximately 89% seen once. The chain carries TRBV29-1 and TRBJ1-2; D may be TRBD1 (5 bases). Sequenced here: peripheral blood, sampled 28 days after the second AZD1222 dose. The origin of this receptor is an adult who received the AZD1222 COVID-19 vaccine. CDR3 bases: TGCAGCGTTTGGCAGGGTCGTGGCTACACCTTC. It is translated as CSVWQGRGYTF.